Presented here are 26 T cell receptor beta chains from one specimen sequenced in a study of cytomegalovirus exposure and HLA in healthy donors. Assay used: immunoSEQ multiplex PCR; TCRdb lists only in-frame clones, some missing. Among 86,000 or so clones listed, approximately 95% were seen once. Sequenced: PBMCs. The receptors here all came from a man younger than 35 in good health and CMV-seropositive.

This sequence joins TRBV25-1 and TRBJ1-1; the match to TRBD1 covers 7 bases. From germline, CDR1 is MGHDK and CDR2 SYGVNS. V was pared by 7 bases and J by 4 bases, with 9 bases of the junction left unmatched. This CDR3 is 14 amino acids long. The CDR3 coding sequence is TGTGCCAGCACCGGAGACAGGGTCGGCACTGAAGCTTTCTTT. Its translation is CASTGDRVGTEAFF.

In its sample, this clone was seen a few times. The chain is built from TRBV5-1 and TRBJ1-1; D is perhaps TRBD1 (6 bases). Germline CDR1 is SGHRS and CDR2 is YFSETQ. This CDR3 contains 12 residues. V was cut by 5 bases and J by 6 bases, with 11 bases left in between. The CDR3 sequence is CASRVAGAEAFF. As DNA, the CDR3 is TGCGCCAGCAGGGTGGCAGGGGCTGAAGCTTTCTTT.

This clone has just one count. The chain carries TRBV4-2 and TRBJ2-5, with TRBD2 matching 11 bases. Trimming took 5 bases from V and 0 from J; bases not matched to a gene: 11. CDR1 and CDR2 (germline): LGHNA, YNFKEQ. CDR3 length equals 18 residues. The CDR3 bases are TGTGCCAGCAGCGGCGAGACTAGCGGGACGGGGTACCAAGAGACCCAGTACTTC. This translates into CASSGETSGTGYQETQYF.

This chain uses TRBV10-3 with TRBJ2-5, with D possibly TRBD1 on 6 matching bases. This CDR3 region has 14 residues. Germline values: CDR1 ENHRY, CDR2 SYGVKD. V lost 8 bases to trimming and J lost 3 bases, with 16 bases between them. For the CDR3, the DNA is TGTGCCATCGGGAAACAGGGATGGGAAGAGACCCAGTACTTC. Amino acids: CAIGKQGWEETQYF.

This sequence joins TRBV6-6 and TRBJ2-7; D call uncertain. The germline V gene has CDR1 MNHNY and CDR2 SVGAGI (reference sequence). There are 13 residues in the CDR3. V dropped 8 bases and J dropped 2 bases, with 13 bases sitting between them. The CDR3, as DNA: TGTGCCAGCCACCAATCCAGGACCTACGAGCAGTACTTC. Translation gives CASHQSRTYEQYF.

This chain links TRBV28 with TRBJ2-2, with TRBD2 matching 7 bases. The V gene's germline CDR1 is MDHEN and CDR2 SYDVKM. The trim removed 10 bases at V and 4 bases at J, leaving 15 bases unmatched. The CDR3 has 16 residues. CDR3 sequence reads: CAIKGGAGDVTGELFF. CDR3 nucleotide sequence: TGTGCCATAAAAGGAGGTGCGGGAGACGTCACCGGGGAGCTGTTTTTT. The full variable domain, with the rest looked up from reference TRBV28 and TRBJ2-2, is DVKVTQSSRYLVKRTGEKVFLECVQDMDHENMFWYRQDPGLGLRLIYFSYDVKMKEKGDIPEGYSVSREKKERFSLILESASTNQTSMYLCAIKGGAGDVTGELFFGEGSRLTVL.

V and J are TRBV19 and TRBJ1-4; no firm D call. The CDR3 runs 14 residues. CDR1 is LNHDA, CDR2 SQIVND, per germline (reference sequence). Trimming removed 3 bases from V and 0 bases from J, with 5 bases in between. The CDR3 region is CASSIGATNEKLFF. In nucleotides, the CDR3 is TGTGCCAGTAGTATCGGTGCAACTAATGAAAAACTGTTTTTT.

J is TRBJ2-1 and V is TRBV9; 8 bases are a match to TRBD2. The V and J ends lost 4 bases and 8 bases, in that order; junction bases with no gene match: 8. The CDR3 runs 14 residues. The germline gives CDR1 SGDLS, CDR2 YYNGEE. CDR3 region: CASSPRGTSDEQFF. Here the CDR3 DNA reads TGTGCCAGCAGCCCGCGGGGGACTAGTGATGAGCAGTTCTTC.

V usage is TRBV4-1 and J usage is TRBJ1-5; D might be TRBD1 (6 bases). This CDR3 comprises 14 residues. Germline V gene sequence: CDR1 MGHRA, CDR2 YSYEKL. V was cut by 4 bases and J by 6 bases, with 13 bases left in between. The CDR3 loop is CASSRRGAGQPQHF. The CDR3 nucleotides are TGCGCCAGCAGCCGCCGGGGGGCGGGTCAGCCCCAGCATTTT.

The rearrangement joins TRBV5-1 to TRBJ2-3; D gene ambiguous. In germline, CDR1 is SGHRS, CDR2 YFSETQ. Trimming left V 5 bases short and J 0 bases short, with 13 bases between. This CDR3 contains 15 residues. CDR3 sequence reads: CASSIGGTSTDTQYF. In nucleotides, the CDR3 is TGCGCCAGCAGTATTGGCGGAACTAGCACAGATACGCAGTATTTT.

This clone was seen only once. V and J are TRBV12-5 and TRBJ2-3; 13 bases are shared with TRBD2. V lost 1 base, J lost 2 bases, and 9 bases stayed unmatched. The CDR3 runs 19 residues. Germline CDR1 LGHNT, CDR2 FRNRAP. The CDR3 bases are TGTGCTAGTGGTTTGGCCTCACCGGGACTAGCGGGATTCACAGATACGCAGTATTTT. Translation gives CASGLASPGLAGFTDTQYF. The full variable domain, in which reference TRBV12-5 and TRBJ2-3 provide the parts outside the CDR3, is DARVTQTPRHKVTEMGQEVTMRCQPILGHNTVFWYRQTMMQGLELLAYFRNRAPLDDSGMPKDRFSAEMPDATLATLKIQPSEPRDSAVYFCASGLASPGLAGFTDTQYFGPGTRLTVL.

This chain connects TRBV5-1 to TRBJ2-1, with D possibly TRBD2 on 5 matching bases. CDR1 is SGHRS and CDR2 is YFSETQ in the germline V gene. This CDR3 has 12 amino acids. V lost 3 bases and J 10 bases, leaving 11 bases between the germline ends. The CDR3 region has the DNA TGCGCCAGCAGCTACACCTCTAGCGAGCAGTTCTTC. Its translation: CASSYTSSEQFF.

The chain combines TRBV4-1 with TRBJ1-4; D not certain. Per the germline V gene, CDR1 is MGHRA and CDR2 is YSYEKL. V was pared by 0 bases and J by 8 bases, with 13 bases between. The CDR3 contains 15 residues. The CDR3 region is CASSQDRVSREKLFF. The DNA for the CDR3 is TGCGCCAGCAGCCAAGATCGGGTCTCGAGGGAAAAACTGTTTTTT.

The chain recombines TRBV19 with TRBJ1-4; weak D call: TRBD1 (5 bases). The CDR3 has 12 residues. Germline CDR1 is LNHDA and CDR2 is SQIVND (reference sequence). V was cut by 5 bases and J by 12 bases, with 13 bases left in between. CDR3 sequence (DNA): TGTGCCAGTAGTTTCAGGGTTGGGGAACTGTTTTTT. Translation: CASSFRVGELFF.

The rearrangement joins TRBV9 to TRBJ2-1; possibly TRBD1 for D (6 bases). The CDR3 has 15 amino acids. Germline V CDR1 and CDR2: SGDLS, YYNGEE. V was pared by 0 bases and J by 8 bases, with 15 bases between. Written as DNA, the CDR3 is TGTGCCAGCAGCGTAGGCCCCGCCAAGGGGGATGAGCAGTTCTTC. It translates to CASSVGPAKGDEQFF.

The chain carries TRBV5-1 and TRBJ2-7, with D possibly TRBD2 on 7 matching bases. CDR1 SGHRS and CDR2 YFSETQ come from the germline V gene. CDR3 size: 15 residues. The germline V and J ends were trimmed by 5 bases and 2 bases, with 17 bases remaining between them. The CDR3 DNA sequence: TGCGCCAGCAGATTTCGGGGGGCGATGACCTACGAGCAGTACTTC. It codes for CASRFRGAMTYEQYF.

In its sample, this clone was seen once. The chain is built from TRBV7-3 and TRBJ2-2; D ambiguous. This CDR3 is 14 amino acids long. Germline V lookup: CDR1 SGHTA, CDR2 FQGTGA. The V end lost 3 bases, the J end lost 5 bases, and 10 bases lay between the germline ends. CDR3 nucleotides: TGTGCCAGCAGCTTTGCAGTTTTTACCGGGGAGCTGTTTTTT. Protein product: CASSFAVFTGELFF.

The chain employs TRBV5-1 and TRBJ2-1, with 7 bases identical to TRBD2. With V trimmed by 4 bases and J by 14 bases, 15 bases remained unmatched. This CDR3 has 14 residues. Germline values: CDR1 SGHRS, CDR2 YFSETQ. The CDR3 sequence: CASSVTLAGGIEFF. The CDR3 DNA reads as TGCGCCAGCAGCGTAACCTTAGCGGGTGGGATCGAGTTCTTC.

In its sample, this clone was seen once. The chain links TRBV10-1 to TRBJ1-2; 7 bases agree with TRBD1. This CDR3 spans 16 amino acids. V trimming: 4 bases; J trimming: 7 bases; junction bases outside the gene matches: 15. In germline, CDR1 is WNHNN, CDR2 SYGVQD (reference sequence). DNA for the CDR3: TGCGCCAGCAGTGCCGGCCGGGACAGTTACCTACGTGGCTACACCTTC. It codes for CASSAGRDSYLRGYTF.

The rearrangement uses TRBV10-2 and TRBJ1-2; 11 bases are a match to TRBD1. J gave up 2 bases and V 8 bases, and 10 bases lay outside the gene matches. Germline assignment: CDR1 WSHSY and CDR2 SAAADI. The CDR3 spans 16 residues. The CDR3 sequence is CASRGRGTGGNYGYTF. CDR3 DNA: TGCGCCAGCCGCGGCCGCGGGACAGGGGGGAACTATGGCTACACCTTC.

The chain couples TRBV6-1 to TRBJ1-5; D uncertain. CDR1 is MNHNS, CDR2 SASEGT, per germline. Trimming pared 4 bases from V and 5 bases from J, leaving 9 bases between. The CDR3 has 13 residues. The CDR3 spells CASSVNRDQPQHF. CDR3 DNA sequence: TGTGCCAGCAGTGTTAATCGAGATCAGCCCCAGCATTTT.

The chain has TRBV9 and TRBJ2-1, with D unresolved. Germline V gene data show CDR1 as SGDLS and CDR2 as YYNGEE. Trimming shortened V by 3 bases and J by 0 bases, and 16 bases separated the two germline ends. The CDR3 totals 17 residues. The chain's CDR3 is CASSAPLSDISYNEQFF. The DNA for the CDR3 is TGTGCCAGCAGCGCCCCATTGTCAGACATCTCCTACAATGAGCAGTTCTTC.

The CDR3: CASSPNRAGSGVGNTIYF. CDR3 DNA sequence: TGTGCCAGCTCACCGAACCGAGCAGGCTCCGGCGTTGGAAACACCATATATTTT. The chain uses TRBV18 and TRBJ1-3; D gene unclear. The germline V and J ends were trimmed by 3 bases and 3 bases, with 21 bases remaining between them. The germline CDR1 and CDR2 sequences are KGHSH and LQKENI. The CDR3 is made up of 18 amino acids.

The chain links TRBV7-6 to TRBJ2-3; a weak D match, TRBD2 (7 bases). V was pared by 4 bases and J by 0 bases, with 11 bases between. Germline CDR1 SGHVS, CDR2 FNYEAQ. The CDR3 extends over 15 amino acids. CDR3 DNA sequence: TGTGCCAGCAGCTGGGGGGGCGGGAGCACAGATACGCAGTATTTT. It encodes CASSWGGGSTDTQYF. Supplemented by reference TRBV7-6 and TRBJ2-3, the full variable domain reads GAGVSQSPRYKVTKRGQDVALRCDPISGHVSLYWYRQALGQGPEFLTYFNYEAQQDKSGLPNDRFSAERPEGSISTLTIQRTEQRDSAMYRCASSWGGGSTDTQYFGPGTRLTVL.

The V call is TRBV30, the J call TRBJ2-7; 9 positions match TRBD1. V shed 4 bases, J shed 3 bases, and the junction held 4 bases outside the gene matches. Germline V CDR1 and CDR2: GTSNPN, SVGIG (reference sequence). The CDR3 consists of 13 residues. CDR3 DNA: TGTGCCTGGAACTCGGACAGGGGCTACGAGCAGTACTTC. Translation gives CAWNSDRGYEQYF.

This clone was detected only once. The chain couples TRBV4-2 to TRBJ1-2, with a tentative D call TRBD1 (6 bases). CDR1 and CDR2 (germline): LGHNA, YNFKEQ. V lost 1 base to trimming and J lost 8 bases, with 14 bases between them. This CDR3 spans 14 amino acids. The CDR3 bases are TGTGCCAGCAGCCAAGGGCGGGGGGCCAAGGGCTACACCTTC. It is translated as CASSQGRGAKGYTF.